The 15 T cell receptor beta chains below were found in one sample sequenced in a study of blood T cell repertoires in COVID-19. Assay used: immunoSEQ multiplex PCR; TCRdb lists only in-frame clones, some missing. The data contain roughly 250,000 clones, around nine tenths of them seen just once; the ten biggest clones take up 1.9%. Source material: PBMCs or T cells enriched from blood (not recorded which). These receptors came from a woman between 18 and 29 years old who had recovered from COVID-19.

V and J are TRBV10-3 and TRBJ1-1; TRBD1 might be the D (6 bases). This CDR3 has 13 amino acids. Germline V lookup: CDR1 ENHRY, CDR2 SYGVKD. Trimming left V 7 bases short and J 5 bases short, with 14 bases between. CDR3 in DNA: TGTGCCATCACGCAGGGGAGTGGGACTGAAGCTTTCTTT. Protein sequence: CAITQGSGTEAFF.

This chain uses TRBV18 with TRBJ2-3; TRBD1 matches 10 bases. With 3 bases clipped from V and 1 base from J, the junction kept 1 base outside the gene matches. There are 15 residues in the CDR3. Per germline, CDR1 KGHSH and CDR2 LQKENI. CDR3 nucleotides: TGTGCCAGCTCACCGGGGACAGGGGGCACAGATACGCAGTATTTT. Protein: CASSPGTGGTDTQYF.

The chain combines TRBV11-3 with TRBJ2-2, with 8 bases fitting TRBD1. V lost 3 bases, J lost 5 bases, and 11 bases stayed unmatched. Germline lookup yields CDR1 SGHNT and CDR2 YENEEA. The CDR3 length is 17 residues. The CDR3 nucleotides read TGTGCCAGCAGCTTGGAACTCAGGGGGCCGTTTACCGGGGAGCTGTTTTTT. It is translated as CASSLELRGPFTGELFF. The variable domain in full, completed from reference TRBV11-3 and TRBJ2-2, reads EAGVVQSPRYKIIEKKQPVAFWCNPISGHNTLYWYLQNLGQGPELLIRYENEEAVDDSQLPKDRFSAERLKGVDSTLKIQPAELGDSAVYLCASSLELRGPFTGELFFGEGSRLTVL.

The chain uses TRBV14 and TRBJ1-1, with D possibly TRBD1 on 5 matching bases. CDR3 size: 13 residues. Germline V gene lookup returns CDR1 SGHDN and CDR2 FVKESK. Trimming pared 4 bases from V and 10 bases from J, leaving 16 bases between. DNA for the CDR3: TGTGCCAGCAGCCCGCAGGCCCGGGGGGTAGCTTTCTTT. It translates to CASSPQARGVAFF.

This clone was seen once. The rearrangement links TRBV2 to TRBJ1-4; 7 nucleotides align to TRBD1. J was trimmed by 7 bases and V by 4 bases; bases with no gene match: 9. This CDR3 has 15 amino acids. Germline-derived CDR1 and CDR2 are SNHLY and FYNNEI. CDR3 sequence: CASSGLRGIREKLFF. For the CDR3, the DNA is TGTGCCAGCAGTGGTCTCAGGGGGATTCGTGAAAAACTGTTTTTT.

The CDR3 spells CASSYSEGLYYGYTF. For the CDR3, the DNA is TGTGCCAGCAGTTACTCGGAGGGGCTATACTATGGCTACACCTTC. J is TRBJ1-2 and V is TRBV6-5, with D possibly TRBD1 on 5 matching bases. V lost 0 bases, J lost 3 bases, and 11 bases lay in between. The CDR3 runs 15 residues. CDR1 is MNHEY and CDR2 is SVGAGI in the germline V gene.

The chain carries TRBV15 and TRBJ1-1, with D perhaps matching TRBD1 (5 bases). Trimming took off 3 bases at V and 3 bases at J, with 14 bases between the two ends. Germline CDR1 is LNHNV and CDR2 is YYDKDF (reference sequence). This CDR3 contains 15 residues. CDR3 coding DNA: TGTGCCACCAGCAGGCGGACAATAGATTACACTGAAGCTTTCTTT. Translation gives CATSRRTIDYTEAFF.

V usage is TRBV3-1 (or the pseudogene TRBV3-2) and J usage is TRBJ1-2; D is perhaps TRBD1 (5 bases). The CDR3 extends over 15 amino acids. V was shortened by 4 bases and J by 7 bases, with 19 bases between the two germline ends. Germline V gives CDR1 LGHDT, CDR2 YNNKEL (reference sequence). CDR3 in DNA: TGTGCCAGCAGCCCCCCTAGGGCGGGGGAGGGTGGCTACACCTTC. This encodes CASSPPRAGEGGYTF.

DNA for the CDR3: TGTGCCAGCAGCGGACAGGGGGTTAGGAATGAGCAGTTCTTC. As protein: CASSGQGVRNEQFF. The V gene is TRBV7-9, the J gene TRBJ2-1; 10 nucleotides agree with TRBD1. V lost 5 bases to trimming and J lost 7 bases; unmatched junction nucleotides: 5. Per the germline V gene, CDR1 is SEHNR and CDR2 is FQNEAQ (reference sequence). This CDR3 is built from 14 residues.

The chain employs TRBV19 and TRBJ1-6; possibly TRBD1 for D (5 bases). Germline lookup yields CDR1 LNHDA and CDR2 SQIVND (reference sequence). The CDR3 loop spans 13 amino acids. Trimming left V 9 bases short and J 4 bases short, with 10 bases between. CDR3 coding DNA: TGTGCCAGCCGGGACTCTTATAATTCACCCCTCCACTTT. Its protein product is CASRDSYNSPLHF.

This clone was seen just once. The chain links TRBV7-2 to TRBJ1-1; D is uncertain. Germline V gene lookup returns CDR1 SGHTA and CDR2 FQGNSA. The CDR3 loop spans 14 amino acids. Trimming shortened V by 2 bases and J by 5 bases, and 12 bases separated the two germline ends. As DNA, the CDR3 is TGTGCCAGCAGCTTATCGTCAGCAGGAACTGAAGCTTTCTTT. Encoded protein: CASSLSSAGTEAFF.

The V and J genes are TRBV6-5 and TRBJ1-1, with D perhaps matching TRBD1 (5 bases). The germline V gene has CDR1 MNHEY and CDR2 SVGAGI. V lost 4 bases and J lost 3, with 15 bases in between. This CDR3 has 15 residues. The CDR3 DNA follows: TGTGCCAGCAGTTCCCCGGCAGGGTTAGACACTGAAGCTTTCTTT. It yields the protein CASSSPAGLDTEAFF.

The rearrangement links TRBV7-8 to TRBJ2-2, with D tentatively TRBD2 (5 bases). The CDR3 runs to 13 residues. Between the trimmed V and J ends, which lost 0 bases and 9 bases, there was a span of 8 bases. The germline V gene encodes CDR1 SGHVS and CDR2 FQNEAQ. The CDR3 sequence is CASSLAGERELFF. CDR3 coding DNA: TGTGCCAGCAGCTTAGCGGGAGAACGGGAGCTGTTTTTT.

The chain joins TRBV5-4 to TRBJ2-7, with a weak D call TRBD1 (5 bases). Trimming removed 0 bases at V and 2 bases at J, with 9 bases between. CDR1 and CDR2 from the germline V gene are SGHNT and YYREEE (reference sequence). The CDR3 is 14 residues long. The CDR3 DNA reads TGTGCCAGCAGCTTGGGACAGTTGACCTACGAGCAGTACTTC. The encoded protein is CASSLGQLTYEQYF.

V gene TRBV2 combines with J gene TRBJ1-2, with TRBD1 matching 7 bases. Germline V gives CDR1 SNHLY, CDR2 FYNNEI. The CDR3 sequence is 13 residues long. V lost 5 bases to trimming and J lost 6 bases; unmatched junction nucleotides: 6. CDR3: CASSYRGSDGYTF. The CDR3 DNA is TGTGCCAGCAGTTACAGGGGTTCTGATGGCTACACCTTC.